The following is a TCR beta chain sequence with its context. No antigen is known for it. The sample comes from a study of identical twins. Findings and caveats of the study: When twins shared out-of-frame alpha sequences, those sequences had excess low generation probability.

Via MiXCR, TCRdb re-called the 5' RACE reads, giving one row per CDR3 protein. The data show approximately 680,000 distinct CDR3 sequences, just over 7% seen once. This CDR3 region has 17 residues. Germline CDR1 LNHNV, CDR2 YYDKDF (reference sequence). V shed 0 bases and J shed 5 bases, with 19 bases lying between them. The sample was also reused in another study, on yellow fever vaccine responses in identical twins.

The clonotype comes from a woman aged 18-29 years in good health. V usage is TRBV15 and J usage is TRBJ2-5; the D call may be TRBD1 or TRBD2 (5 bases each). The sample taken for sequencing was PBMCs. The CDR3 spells CATSREDGALPRETQYF. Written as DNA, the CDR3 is TGTGCCACCAGCAGAGAAGACGGGGCCCTACCGAGGGAGACCCAGTACTTC.